This TCR beta chain was profiled in a study of OX40 agonist ivuxolimab in advanced cancers. Turning to the overall study: Ivuxolimab was a fully human IgG2 agonistic monoclonal antibody targeting the costimulatory receptor OX40 (CD134). The paper covers the monotherapy dose-escalation part of the phase I ivuxolimab trial, which included N ≈ 57 patients. Intravenous ivuxolimab was administered to patients every 2 weeks at six dose levels: 0.01, 0.1, 0.3, 1.5, 3 and 10 mg/kg. Peripheral TCRbeta sequencing aimed to test whether ivuxolimab altered TCR sequence diversity and caused clonal T-cell expansion. Partial responses occurred in three dose-escalation patients: two with cutaneous melanoma and one with hepatocellular carcinoma. In the dose-escalation cohort, more than 80% of patients were male, and the mean age was 60 years with a range of roughly 20 to 85. Of the roughly 54 patients in dose escalation, about 20 had hepatocellular carcinoma, around 15 had melanoma, 9 had renal cell carcinoma and 9 had head and neck cancer. Prior anti-PD-1, anti-PD-L1 or anti-CTLA-4 therapy was permitted, and checkpoint inhibitors had been received by under 50% of dose-escalation patients. The paper as a whole reports these results and caveats: In the 0.1-3.0 mg/kg groups, partial responders had among the lowest normalized peripheral clonal expansion, particularly in CD8+ T cells. At doses from 0.1 to 3.0 mg/kg, clonal expansion was seen in both CD4+ and CD8+ blood T cells between baseline and week 6. Low levels of normalized T-cell clonal expansion were also seen in some patients who did not respond. After ivuxolimab, more expanded clones were found on average in CD8+ T cells than in CD4+ T cells. The antigen specificity of the peripheral T cells that underwent clonal expansion was not determined.

CDR1 and CDR2 are read off the germline V gene (reference sequence) as WNHNN and SYGVQD. Cut back by 3 bases and 4 bases, the V and J ends lie 8 bases apart. The CDR3 has 13 amino acids, counting the end cysteine and phenylalanine. The retained sequence is limited to the CDR3, 39 bases, with the frame set at the first base. A note on this clone: No cognate antigen has been identified for it. No much larger clone exists at a distance of one base, and base qualities are not known.

Genomic DNA was isolated from the sorted cells so that the TCRbeta CDR3 region could be sequenced. The immunoSEQ Assay was used for sequencing of TCRbeta CDR3 regions. Entries here come from immuneACCESS through TCRdb and include only in-frame sequences with V and J called. Some clones fail to appear in such tables; in the studies checked, an unresolved V gene covers under half of the shortfall, and the cause of the remainder is unknown. For this sample the table gives approximately 35,000 clones, of which about 88% were detected only once. Roughly 3.9% of the sample lies in the top ten. The trial excluded patients who had a history of autoimmune disease or who were on systemic immunosuppression. Peripheral blood for TCR sequencing was collected from all dose cohorts at baseline, on cycle 4 day 1, and on cycle 7 day 1. Samples came from an open-label, multicenter, first-in-human phase I dose-escalation trial of ivuxolimab. Adults with locally advanced or metastatic melanoma, renal cell, hepatocellular, or head and neck squamous cell carcinoma were enrolled in the trial. Before TCR sequencing, CD4+ T cells and CD8+ T cells were sorted from peripheral blood as separate populations.

This receptor was taken from an adult with an advanced solid tumor such as melanoma, head and neck, liver or kidney cancer. The material was CD4+ or CD8+ T cells sorted from blood, obtained in a trial of the OX40 agonist ivuxolimab. The chain joins TRBV10-1 to TRBJ2-3; possibly the D gene is TRBD2, per 5 matching bases. Read as DNA, the sequence is TGCGCCAGCAGTGATCGGGGTCCAGATACGCAGTATTTT. Its protein reads: CASSDRGPDTQYF.